This T cell receptor (beta chain) comes out of a study of T-cell reconstitution after alpha-beta-depleted transplantation in children. V gave up 6 bases and J gave up 6 bases; unmatched junction bases: 2. The CDR3 covers 12 residues. From germline, CDR1 is MGHDK and CDR2 SYGVNS. Researchers prepared the TCRbeta library using unique molecular identifiers, the study reports. In TCRdb, the PCR reads were re-called with MiXCR into one record per CDR3 protein. The table includes almost 600,000 distinct CDR3 sequences, over 25% detected once. This clonotype has a handful of counts. The rearrangement uses TRBV25-1 and TRBJ2-7; TRBD1 matches 10 bases. The sequenced sample was PBMCs, obtained before TCRalphabeta/CD19-depleted stem cell transplant. The clonotype comes from a boy under two years old with Wiskott-Aldrich syndrome, due to receive a stem cell transplant. The chain's CDR3 is CASRGTGVEQYF. DNA for the CDR3: TGTGCCAGCAGGGGGACAGGGGTCGAGCAGTACTTC.